These 25 T cell receptor beta chains were sequenced from one sample in a study of identical twins. From the 5' RACE reads, TCRdb called clonotypes with MiXCR, one entry per CDR3 protein. The data show 460,000 or so distinct CDR3 sequences, 13% to 15% seen once. This same sample was also part of a study on yellow fever vaccine responses in identical twins.

Sequencing was carried out using CD4+ T cells sorted from blood. These receptor sequences come from a woman younger than 30 in good health.

The chain links TRBV4-3 to TRBJ2-3, with unresolved D. With 0 bases removed from V and 6 bases from J, the gap between germline ends came to 13 bases. CDR3 size: 15 residues. Germline lookup yields CDR1 LGHNA and CDR2 YSLEER. CDR3 sequence (DNA): TGCGCCAGCAGCCAAGATTCGAACCTGGGGGATACGCAGTATTTT. This encodes CASSQDSNLGDTQYF.

This clonotype was detected only a few times. The chain has TRBV6-5 and TRBJ2-7; maybe TRBD2 (5 bases). V lost 8 bases and J lost 4, with 18 bases in between. The germline V gene encodes CDR1 MNHEY and CDR2 SVGAGI. The CDR3 is 14 residues long. CDR3 residues: CASGSIARGYEQYF. The CDR3 bases are TGTGCCAGCGGTTCCATAGCTCGGGGATACGAGCAGTACTTC.

The chain recombines TRBV7-2 with TRBJ2-1, with 8 bases identical to TRBD2. Germline assignment: CDR1 SGHTA and CDR2 FQGNSA. Trimming at V came to 1 base and at J to 5 bases, leaving 7 bases not matched to a gene. CDR3 length: 16 amino acids. As DNA, the CDR3 is TGTGCCAGCAGCTTAGACCCGGGACTAGGGAACAATGAGCAGTTCTTC. This translates into CASSLDPGLGNNEQFF.

V and J are TRBV2 and TRBJ1-5; 7 nucleotides agree with TRBD1. The ends lost 6 bases at V and 2 bases at J; junction bases unmatched: 4. This CDR3 region has 14 residues. CDR1 is SNHLY and CDR2 is FYNNEI in the germline V gene. The DNA of the CDR3 is TGTGCCAGCAGAGTCGGGACAGGCAATCAGCCCCAGCATTTT. Protein product: CASRVGTGNQPQHF.

The sample holds a few counts of this clonotype. The chain joins TRBV6-4 to TRBJ2-3, with 8 bases fitting TRBD1. The junction had 11 bases not matched to a gene; V was cut back by 8 bases and J by 4 bases. Germline-derived CDR1 and CDR2 are MRHNA and SNTAGT. CDR3 size: 15 residues. The CDR3 here is CASSPTGVVSDTQYF. CDR3 coding DNA: TGTGCCAGCTCCCCGACAGGGGTGGTATCAGATACGCAGTATTTT.

The table lists this clonotype with many counts. The rearrangement uses TRBV2 and TRBJ2-2; 8 bases are shared with TRBD1. Trimming cost V 7 bases and J 4 bases; bases outside gene matches: 5. Germline V gives CDR1 SNHLY, CDR2 FYNNEI. CDR3 length equals 14 residues. The CDR3 here is CASTRDRSTGELFF. The DNA of the CDR3 is TGTGCCAGCACTAGGGACAGGAGCACCGGGGAGCTGTTTTTT.

The V call is TRBV14, the J call TRBJ2-2, with 8 positions matching TRBD2. Germline loops: CDR1 SGHDN, CDR2 FVKESK. Trimming at V came to 6 bases and at J to 6 bases, leaving 6 bases not matched to a gene. This CDR3 region has 14 residues. Here the CDR3 reads CASRRAGASGELFF. CDR3 sequence (DNA): TGTGCCAGCAGAAGAGCGGGAGCTTCCGGGGAGCTGTTTTTT. The full variable domain, in which reference TRBV14 and TRBJ2-2 provide the parts outside the CDR3, is EAGVTQFPSHSVIEKGQTVTLRCDPISGHDNLYWYRRVMGKEIKFLLHFVKESKQDESGMPNNRFLAERTGGTYSTLKVQPAELEDSGVYFCASRRAGASGELFFGEGSRLTVL.

The chain has TRBV5-6 and TRBJ2-1; 8 nucleotides line up with TRBD1. With V trimmed by 4 bases and J by 1 base, 7 bases remained unmatched. Per the germline V gene, CDR1 is SGHDT and CDR2 is YYEEEE. This CDR3 has 16 amino acids. The DNA for the CDR3 is TGTGCCAGCAGCCTGACTACAGGGGGGTCCTACAATGAGCAGTTCTTC. Amino acid sequence: CASSLTTGGSYNEQFF.

The chain uses TRBV6-2 or TRBV6-3 and TRBJ2-7; possibly TRBD1 for D (6 bases). The CDR3 is 14 amino acids. CDR1 and CDR2 from the germline V gene are MNHEY and SVGEGT. Trimming removed 6 bases at V and 6 bases at J, with 18 bases between. The CDR3 protein is CASRTGTILSEQYF. The CDR3, as DNA: TGTGCCAGCAGAACCGGGACAATATTATCCGAGCAGTACTTC.

The rearrangement uses TRBV15 and TRBJ2-2, with D unresolved. This CDR3 has 16 residues. Per the germline V gene, CDR1 is LNHNV and CDR2 is YYDKDF (reference sequence). Between the trimmed V and J ends, which lost 4 bases and 4 bases, there was a span of 16 bases. In nucleotides, the CDR3 is TGTGCCACCAGCAATCCAGAGGCTGGGCCCACCGGGGAGCTGTTTTTT. Its protein is CATSNPEAGPTGELFF.

The table lists this clonotype with a few counts. The rearrangement joins TRBV7-2 to TRBJ1-5; the D is unclear. The CDR3 consists of 14 residues. The V end lost 1 base, the J end lost 8 bases, and 12 bases lay between the germline ends. Germline CDR1 and CDR2: SGHTA and FQGNSA. The CDR3 region has the DNA TGTGCCAGCAGCTTAGGCGGGCCGGGGAAGCCCCAGCATTTT. The encoded protein is CASSLGGPGKPQHF.

This clonotype was recorded only once. This chain joins TRBV18 and TRBJ2-4; tentatively, D is TRBD2 (5 bases). Per the germline V gene, CDR1 is KGHSH and CDR2 is LQKENI. The CDR3 is 16 residues long. V lost 3 bases and J 7 bases, leaving 19 bases between the germline ends. CDR3 region: CASSPLGARRYNIQYF. The CDR3 DNA sequence: TGTGCCAGCTCACCCCTAGGAGCGCGGAGGTACAACATTCAGTACTTC. The full variable domain, completed using reference TRBV18 and TRBJ2-4, is NAGVMQNPRHLVRRRGQEARLRCSPMKGHSHVYWYRQLPEEGLKFMVYLQKENIIDESGMPKERFSAEFPKEGPSILRIQQVVRGDSAAYFCASSPLGARRYNIQYFGAGTRLSVL.

In the case of this clonotype: Mismatch with germline at one junction end may stem from a read error. The chain uses TRBV5-6 and TRBJ2-7; D remains unclear. Germline V lookup: CDR1 SGHDT, CDR2 YYEEEE. There are 13 residues in the CDR3. CDR3 in DNA: TGTGCCATCAGCCCCGGGCTCCTCTGCGAGCAGTACTTC. Translated: CAISPGLLCEQYF.

This clonotype has a count of ten or more. The chain carries TRBV5-1 and TRBJ2-7; the D gene is possibly TRBD1 (5 bases). The CDR3 spans 14 residues. Germline CDR1 SGHRS, CDR2 YFSETQ. The V and J ends lost 4 bases and 2 bases respectively, with 13 bases between them. The CDR3 loop reads CASSQSEQAYEQYF. The CDR3 DNA is TGCGCCAGCAGCCAAAGTGAACAGGCCTACGAGCAGTACTTC. The whole variable domain, remainder taken from reference TRBV5-1 and TRBJ2-7, is KAGVTQTPRYLIKTRGQQVTLSCSPISGHRSVSWYQQTPGQGLQFLFEYFSETQRNKGNFPGRFSGRQFSNSRSEMNVSTLELGDSALYLCASSQSEQAYEQYFGPGTRLTVT.

A few counts support this clonotype. The V call is TRBV6-5, the J call TRBJ2-5; D not certain. Per the germline V gene, CDR1 is MNHEY and CDR2 is SVGAGI. Between the trimmed V and J ends, which lost 4 bases and 1 base, there was a span of 10 bases. There are 14 residues in the CDR3. The CDR3 sequence is CASSWTVGQETQYF. The CDR3 region has the DNA TGTGCCAGCAGTTGGACGGTAGGCCAAGAGACCCAGTACTTC.

This clonotype came up a few times. The V gene is TRBV12-3 or TRBV12-4, the J gene TRBJ1-6; 7 bases fit TRBD1. Losses at the gene ends were 3 bases for V and 7 bases for J; bases not matched to a gene: 3. There are 14 residues in the CDR3. CDR3 region: CASSLKGGNSPLHF. The CDR3 DNA reads TGTGCCAGCAGTTTGAAAGGGGGCAATTCACCCCTCCACTTT.

In this sample, this clonotype turned up a few times. The chain employs TRBV28 and TRBJ2-1, with TRBD2 identical over 11 bases. The germline CDR1 and CDR2 sequences are MDHEN and SYDVKM. V trimming: 6 bases; J trimming: 8 bases; junction bases outside the gene matches: 6. This CDR3 is built from 14 residues. In DNA, the CDR3 is TGTGCCAGCAGGTCTAGCGGGAGGAATTATGAGCAGTTCTTC. Amino acid sequence: CASRSSGRNYEQFF.

This clonotype was seen a handful of times. The V and J genes are TRBV6-5 and TRBJ1-2, with D possibly matching TRBD1 (5 bases). The germline CDR1 and CDR2 sequences are MNHEY and SVGAGI. This CDR3 comprises 15 residues. V shed 0 bases and J shed 0 bases, with 8 bases lying between them. This chain's CDR3 is CASSYSPGTNYGYTF. The CDR3, as DNA: TGTGCCAGCAGTTACTCTCCAGGGACTAACTATGGCTACACCTTC.

V and J are TRBV20-1 and TRBJ2-3; either TRBD1 or TRBD2 may supply D (5 bases each). There are 16 residues in the CDR3. CDR1 and CDR2 (germline): DFQATT, SNEGSKA (reference sequence). Deletions cut 3 bases from V and 4 bases from J, with 20 bases between. Written as DNA, the CDR3 is TGCAGTGCTAGCCCCCGGCGGGTAGGACAATCAGATACGCAGTATTTT. Encoded protein: CSASPRRVGQSDTQYF.

The J gene is TRBJ2-1, the V gene TRBV24-1; 13 bases line up with TRBD2. Per germline, CDR1 KGHDR and CDR2 SFDVKD. The CDR3 is made up of 15 amino acids. V shed 2 bases and J 7 bases; nucleotides not matched to a gene: 1. Here the CDR3 reads CATSDWTSGGNEQFF. The CDR3 region has the DNA TGTGCCACCAGTGATTGGACTAGCGGGGGTAATGAGCAGTTCTTC.

The rearrangement uses TRBV5-8 and TRBJ1-6, with 8 nucleotides matching TRBD1. The CDR3 sequence is 15 residues long. J was trimmed by 7 bases and V by 7 bases; bases with no gene match: 10. Germline CDR1 SGHTS, CDR2 YDEGEE. The CDR3 here is CASVETRGLNSPLHF. The CDR3 DNA is TGTGCCAGCGTGGAAACCAGGGGGCTCAATTCACCCCTCCACTTT.

This clonotype was detected a few times. This chain joins TRBV20-1 and TRBJ2-1; TRBD1 aligns across 9 bases. After removal of 0 bases from V and 9 bases from J, the junction contained 15 bases not matched to a gene. This CDR3 spans 17 amino acids. Germline V gives CDR1 DFQATT, CDR2 SNEGSKA (reference sequence). CDR3 residues: CSARDRYRDRALGEQFF. For the CDR3, the DNA is TGCAGTGCTAGAGATAGGTACCGGGACAGGGCTTTGGGTGAGCAGTTCTTC.

This clonotype was counted a few times. The chain is built from TRBV20-1 and TRBJ2-1; TRBD2 is a possible D gene (5 bases). This CDR3 comprises 11 residues. Germline V CDR1 and CDR2: DFQATT, SNEGSKA (reference sequence). V lost 3 bases and J 6 bases, leaving 6 bases between the germline ends. DNA for the CDR3: TGCAGTGCTAGTGAGGGCAATGAGCAGTTCTTC. Protein: CSASEGNEQFF.

The chain carries TRBV30 and TRBJ2-1, with D hard to call. The germline V gene encodes CDR1 GTSNPN and CDR2 SVGIG (reference sequence). The CDR3 is made up of 12 amino acids. The V end was cut by 0 bases, the J end by 7 bases, with 7 bases between. CDR3 sequence reads: CAWSVLGNEQFF. Written as DNA, the CDR3 is TGTGCCTGGAGTGTATTGGGGAATGAGCAGTTCTTC.

A few counts support this clonotype. This chain uses TRBV20-1 with TRBJ2-3; 10 bases align to TRBD2. The CDR3 consists of 15 residues. The germline V gene has CDR1 DFQATT and CDR2 SNEGSKA (reference sequence). The junction had 6 bases not matched to a gene; V was cut back by 6 bases and J by 0 bases. The CDR3 here is CSAQLLAGSTDTQYF. The CDR3, as DNA: TGCAGTGCGCAGTTACTAGCGGGGAGCACAGATACGCAGTATTTT.